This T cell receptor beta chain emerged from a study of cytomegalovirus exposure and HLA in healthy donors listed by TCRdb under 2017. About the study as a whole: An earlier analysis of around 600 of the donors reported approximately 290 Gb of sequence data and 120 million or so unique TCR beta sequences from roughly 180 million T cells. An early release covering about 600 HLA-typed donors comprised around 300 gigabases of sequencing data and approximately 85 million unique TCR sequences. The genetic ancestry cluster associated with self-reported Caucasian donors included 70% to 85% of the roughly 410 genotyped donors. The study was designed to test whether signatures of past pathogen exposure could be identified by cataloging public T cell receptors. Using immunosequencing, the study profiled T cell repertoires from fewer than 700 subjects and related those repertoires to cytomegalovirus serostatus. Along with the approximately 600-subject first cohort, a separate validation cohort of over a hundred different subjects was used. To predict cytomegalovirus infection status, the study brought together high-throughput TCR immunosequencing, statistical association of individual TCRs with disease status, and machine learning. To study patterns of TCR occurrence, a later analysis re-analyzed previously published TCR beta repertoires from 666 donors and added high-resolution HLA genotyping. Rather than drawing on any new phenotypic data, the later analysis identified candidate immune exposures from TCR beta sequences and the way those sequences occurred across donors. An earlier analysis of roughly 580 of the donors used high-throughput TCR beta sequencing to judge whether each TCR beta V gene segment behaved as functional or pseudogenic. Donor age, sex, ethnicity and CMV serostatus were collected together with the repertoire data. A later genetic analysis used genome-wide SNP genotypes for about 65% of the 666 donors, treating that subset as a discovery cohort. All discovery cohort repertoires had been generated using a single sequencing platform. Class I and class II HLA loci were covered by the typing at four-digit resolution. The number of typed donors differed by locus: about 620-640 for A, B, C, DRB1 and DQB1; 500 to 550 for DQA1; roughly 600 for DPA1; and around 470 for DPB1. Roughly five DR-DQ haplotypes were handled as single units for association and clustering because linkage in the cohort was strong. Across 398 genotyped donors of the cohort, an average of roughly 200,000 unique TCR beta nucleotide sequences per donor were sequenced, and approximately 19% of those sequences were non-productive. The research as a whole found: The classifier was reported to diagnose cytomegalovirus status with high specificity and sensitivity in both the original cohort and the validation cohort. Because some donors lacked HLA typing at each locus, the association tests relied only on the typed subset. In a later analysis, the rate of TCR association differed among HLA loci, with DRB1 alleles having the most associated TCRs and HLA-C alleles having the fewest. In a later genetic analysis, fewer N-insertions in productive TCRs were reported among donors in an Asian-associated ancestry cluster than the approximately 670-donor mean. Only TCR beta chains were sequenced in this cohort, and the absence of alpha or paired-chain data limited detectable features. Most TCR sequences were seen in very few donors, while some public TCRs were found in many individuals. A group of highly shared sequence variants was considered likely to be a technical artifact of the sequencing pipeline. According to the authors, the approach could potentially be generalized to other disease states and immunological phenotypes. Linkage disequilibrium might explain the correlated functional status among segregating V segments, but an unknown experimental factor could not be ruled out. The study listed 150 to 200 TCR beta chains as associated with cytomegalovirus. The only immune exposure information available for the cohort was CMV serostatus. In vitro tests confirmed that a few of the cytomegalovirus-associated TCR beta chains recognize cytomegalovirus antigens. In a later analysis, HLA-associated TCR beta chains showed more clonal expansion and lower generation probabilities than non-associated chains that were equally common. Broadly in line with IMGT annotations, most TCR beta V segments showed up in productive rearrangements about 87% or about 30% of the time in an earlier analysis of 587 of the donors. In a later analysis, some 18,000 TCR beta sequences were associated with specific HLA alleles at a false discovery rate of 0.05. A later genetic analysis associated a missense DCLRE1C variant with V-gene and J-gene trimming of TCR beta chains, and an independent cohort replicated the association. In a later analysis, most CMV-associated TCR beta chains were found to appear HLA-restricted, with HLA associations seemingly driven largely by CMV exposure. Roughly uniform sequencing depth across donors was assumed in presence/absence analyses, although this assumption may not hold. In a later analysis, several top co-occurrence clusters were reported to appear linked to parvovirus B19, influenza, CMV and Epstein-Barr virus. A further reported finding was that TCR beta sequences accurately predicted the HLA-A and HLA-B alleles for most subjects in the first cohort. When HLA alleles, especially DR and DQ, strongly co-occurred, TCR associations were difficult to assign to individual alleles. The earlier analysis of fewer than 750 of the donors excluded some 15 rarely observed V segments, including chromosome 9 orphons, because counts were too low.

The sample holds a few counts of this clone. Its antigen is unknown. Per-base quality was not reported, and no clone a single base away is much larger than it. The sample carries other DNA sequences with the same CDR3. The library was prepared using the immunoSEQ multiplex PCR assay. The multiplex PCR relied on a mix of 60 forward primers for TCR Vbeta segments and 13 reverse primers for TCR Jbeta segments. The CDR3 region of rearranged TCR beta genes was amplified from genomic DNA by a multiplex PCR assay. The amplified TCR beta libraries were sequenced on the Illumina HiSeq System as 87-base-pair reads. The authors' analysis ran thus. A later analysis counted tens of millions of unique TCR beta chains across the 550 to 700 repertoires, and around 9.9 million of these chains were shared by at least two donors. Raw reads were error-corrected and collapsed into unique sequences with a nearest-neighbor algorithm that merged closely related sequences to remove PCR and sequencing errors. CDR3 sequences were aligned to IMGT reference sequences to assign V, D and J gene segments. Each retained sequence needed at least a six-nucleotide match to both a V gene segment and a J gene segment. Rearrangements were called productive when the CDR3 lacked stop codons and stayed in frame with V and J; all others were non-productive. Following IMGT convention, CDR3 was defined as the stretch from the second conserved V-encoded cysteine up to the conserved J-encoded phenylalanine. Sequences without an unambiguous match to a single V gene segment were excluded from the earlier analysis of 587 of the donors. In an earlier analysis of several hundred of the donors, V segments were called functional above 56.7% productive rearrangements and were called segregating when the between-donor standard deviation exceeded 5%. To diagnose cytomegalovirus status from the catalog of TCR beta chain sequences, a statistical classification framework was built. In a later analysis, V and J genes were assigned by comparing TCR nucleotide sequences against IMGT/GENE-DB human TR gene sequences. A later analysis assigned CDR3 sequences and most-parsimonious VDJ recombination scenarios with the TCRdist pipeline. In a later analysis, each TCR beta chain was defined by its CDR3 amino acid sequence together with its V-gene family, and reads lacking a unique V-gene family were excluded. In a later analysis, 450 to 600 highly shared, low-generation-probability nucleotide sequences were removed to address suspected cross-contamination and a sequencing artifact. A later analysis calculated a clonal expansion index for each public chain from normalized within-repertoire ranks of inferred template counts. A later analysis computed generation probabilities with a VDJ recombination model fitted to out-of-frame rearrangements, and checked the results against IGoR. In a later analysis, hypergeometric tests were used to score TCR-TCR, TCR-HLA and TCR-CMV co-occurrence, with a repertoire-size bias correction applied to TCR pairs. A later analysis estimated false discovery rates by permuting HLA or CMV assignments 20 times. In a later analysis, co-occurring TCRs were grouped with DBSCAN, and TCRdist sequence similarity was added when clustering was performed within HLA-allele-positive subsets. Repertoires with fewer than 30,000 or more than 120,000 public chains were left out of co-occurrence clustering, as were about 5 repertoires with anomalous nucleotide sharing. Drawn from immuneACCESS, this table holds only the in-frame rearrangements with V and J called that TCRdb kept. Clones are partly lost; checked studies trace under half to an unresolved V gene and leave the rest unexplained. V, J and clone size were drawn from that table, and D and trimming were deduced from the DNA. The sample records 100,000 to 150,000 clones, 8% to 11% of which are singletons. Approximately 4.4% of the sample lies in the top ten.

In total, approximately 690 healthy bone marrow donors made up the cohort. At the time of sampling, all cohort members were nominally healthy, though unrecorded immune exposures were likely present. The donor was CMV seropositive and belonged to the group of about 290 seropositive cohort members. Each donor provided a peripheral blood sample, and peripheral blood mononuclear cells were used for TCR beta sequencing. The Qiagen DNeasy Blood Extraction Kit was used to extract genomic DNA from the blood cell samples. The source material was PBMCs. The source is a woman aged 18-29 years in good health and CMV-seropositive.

At the DNA level, the sequence is TGTGCCAGCAGCCTGGGACCCAGGGGACAGGCCTCCAAAGACTCCTACGAGCAGTACTTC. This encodes CASSLGPRGQASKDSYEQYF. This chain is built from TRBV5-4 and TRBJ2-7, with 8 bases matching TRBD1. The germline V gene encodes CDR1 SGHNT and CDR2 YYREEE (reference sequence). The CDR3 covers 20 residues, taking in both the cysteine and the phenylalanine. CDR3 DNA is the only sequence kept; it has 60 bases, read in frame from the first base. At the junction V is shortened by 4 bases and J by 0 bases; bases outside the gene matches: 21.